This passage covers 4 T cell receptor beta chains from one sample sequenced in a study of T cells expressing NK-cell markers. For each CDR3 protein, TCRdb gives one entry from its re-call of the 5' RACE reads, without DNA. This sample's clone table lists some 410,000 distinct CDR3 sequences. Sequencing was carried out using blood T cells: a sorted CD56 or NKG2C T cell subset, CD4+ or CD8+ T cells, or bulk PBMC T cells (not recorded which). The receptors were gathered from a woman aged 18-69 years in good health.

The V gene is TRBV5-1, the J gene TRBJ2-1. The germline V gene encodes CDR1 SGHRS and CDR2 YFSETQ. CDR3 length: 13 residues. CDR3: CASSLERNNEQFF.

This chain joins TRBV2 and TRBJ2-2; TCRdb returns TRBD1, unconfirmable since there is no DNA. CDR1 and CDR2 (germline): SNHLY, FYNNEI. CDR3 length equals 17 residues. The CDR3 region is CASSGRAGVVDTGELFF.

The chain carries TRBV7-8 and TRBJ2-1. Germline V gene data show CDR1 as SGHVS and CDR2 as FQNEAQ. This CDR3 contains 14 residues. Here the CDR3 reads CASSFPTKADEQFF.

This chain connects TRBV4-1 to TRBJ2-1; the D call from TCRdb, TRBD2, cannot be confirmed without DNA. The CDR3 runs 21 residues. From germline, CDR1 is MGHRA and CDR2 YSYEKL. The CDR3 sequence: CASSQVPRGLAGAFGSNEQFF.